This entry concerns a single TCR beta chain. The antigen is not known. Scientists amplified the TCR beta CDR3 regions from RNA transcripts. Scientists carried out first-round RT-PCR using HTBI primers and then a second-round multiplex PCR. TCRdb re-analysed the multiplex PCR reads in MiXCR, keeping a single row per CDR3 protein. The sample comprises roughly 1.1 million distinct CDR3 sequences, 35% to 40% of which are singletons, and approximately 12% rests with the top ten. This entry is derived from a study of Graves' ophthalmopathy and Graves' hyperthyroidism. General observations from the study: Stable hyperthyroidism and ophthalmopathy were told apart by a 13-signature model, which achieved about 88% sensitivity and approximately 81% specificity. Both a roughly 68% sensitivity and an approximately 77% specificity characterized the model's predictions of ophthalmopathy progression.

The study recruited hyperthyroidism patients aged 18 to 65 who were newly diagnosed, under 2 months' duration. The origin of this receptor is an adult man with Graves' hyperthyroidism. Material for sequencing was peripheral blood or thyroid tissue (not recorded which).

CDR3 in amino acids: CASSPLTGNQETQYF. The CDR3 DNA follows: TGTGCCAGCAGTCCACTGACGGGGAACCAAGAGACCCAGTACTTC. The V and J genes are TRBV28 and TRBJ2-5; D may be TRBD2 (5 bases). This CDR3 comprises 15 residues. The germline gives CDR1 MDHEN, CDR2 SYDVKM. Trimming left V 5 bases short and J 0 bases short, with 13 bases between.